This T cell receptor (beta chain) was profiled in a study of blood T cell repertoires in COVID-19. Across the whole study: The samples span acute and convalescent COVID-19 from the United States, Italy and Spain. PBMCs, B-cell-depleted T cells, or T cells were the source of the cDNA or gDNA that made up the material.

Source study methods: Using reference gene primer amplification, nucleated cell counts were estimated. Method: immunoSEQ multiplex PCR; TCRdb's copy keeps in-frame clones and lacks some. The DNA was the basis for D and trimming; V, J and clone size are from that table. The data show 200,000 to 250,000 clones, approximately 81% seen once. The CDR3 sequence is 15 residues long. Germline V gives CDR1 SGHVS, CDR2 FQNEAQ. Trimming removed 5 bases at V and 3 bases at J, with 16 bases between. The TCR was taken from a woman aged 60-75 years who had recovered from COVID-19. What was sequenced was peripheral blood. The V call is TRBV7-8, the J call TRBJ1-1; no clear D. CDR3 nucleotides: TGTGCCAGCAGCCATGGTCTAGGAAGAGACACTGAAGCTTTCTTT. As protein: CASSHGLGRDTEAFF.